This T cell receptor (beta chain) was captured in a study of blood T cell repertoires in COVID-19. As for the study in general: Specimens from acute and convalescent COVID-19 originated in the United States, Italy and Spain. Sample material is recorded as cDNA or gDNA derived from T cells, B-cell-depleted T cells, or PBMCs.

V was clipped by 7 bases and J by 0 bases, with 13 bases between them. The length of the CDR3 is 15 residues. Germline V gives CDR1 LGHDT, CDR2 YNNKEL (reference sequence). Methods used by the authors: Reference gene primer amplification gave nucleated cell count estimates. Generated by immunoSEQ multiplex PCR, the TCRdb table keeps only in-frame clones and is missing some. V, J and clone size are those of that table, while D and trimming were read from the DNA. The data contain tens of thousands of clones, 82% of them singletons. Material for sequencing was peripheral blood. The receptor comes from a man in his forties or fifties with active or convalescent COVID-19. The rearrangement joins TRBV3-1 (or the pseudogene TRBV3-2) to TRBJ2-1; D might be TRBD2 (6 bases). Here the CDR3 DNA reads TGTGCCAGCACGGAGGGAGTAAGCTCCTACAATGAGCAGTTCTTC. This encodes CASTEGVSSYNEQFF.